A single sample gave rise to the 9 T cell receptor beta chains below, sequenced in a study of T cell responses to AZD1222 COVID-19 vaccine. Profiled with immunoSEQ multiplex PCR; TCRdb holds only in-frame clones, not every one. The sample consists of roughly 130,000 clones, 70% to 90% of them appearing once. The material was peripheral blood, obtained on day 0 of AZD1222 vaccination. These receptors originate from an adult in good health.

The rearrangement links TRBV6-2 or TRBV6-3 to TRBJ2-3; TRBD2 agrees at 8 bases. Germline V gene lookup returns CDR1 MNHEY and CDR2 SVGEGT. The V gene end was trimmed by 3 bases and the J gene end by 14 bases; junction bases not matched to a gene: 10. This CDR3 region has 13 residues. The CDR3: CASSYSTSAPGYF. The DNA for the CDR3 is TGTGCCAGCAGTTATTCGACTAGCGCACCAGGGTATTTT.

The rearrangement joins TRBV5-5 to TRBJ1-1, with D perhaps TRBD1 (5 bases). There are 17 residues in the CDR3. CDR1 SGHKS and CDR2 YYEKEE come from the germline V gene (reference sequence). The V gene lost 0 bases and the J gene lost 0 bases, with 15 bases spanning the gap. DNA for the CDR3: TGTGCCAGCAGCTTGGGAGGGGCCTTGCGAATGAACACTGAAGCTTTCTTT. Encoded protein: CASSLGGALRMNTEAFF.

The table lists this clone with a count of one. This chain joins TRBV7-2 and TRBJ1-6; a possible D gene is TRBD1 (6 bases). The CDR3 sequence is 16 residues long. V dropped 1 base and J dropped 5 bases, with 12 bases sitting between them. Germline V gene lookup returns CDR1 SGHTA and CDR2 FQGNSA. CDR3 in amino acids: CASSLEGGRNNSPLHF. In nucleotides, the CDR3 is TGTGCCAGCAGCTTAGAGGGGGGCCGCAATAATTCACCCCTCCACTTT.

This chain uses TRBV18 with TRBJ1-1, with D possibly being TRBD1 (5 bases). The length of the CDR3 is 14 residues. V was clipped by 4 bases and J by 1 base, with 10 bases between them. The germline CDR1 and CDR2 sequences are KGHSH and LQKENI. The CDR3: CASSHDRKNTEAFF. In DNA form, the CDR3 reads TGTGCCAGCTCACACGACAGAAAGAACACTGAAGCTTTCTTT.

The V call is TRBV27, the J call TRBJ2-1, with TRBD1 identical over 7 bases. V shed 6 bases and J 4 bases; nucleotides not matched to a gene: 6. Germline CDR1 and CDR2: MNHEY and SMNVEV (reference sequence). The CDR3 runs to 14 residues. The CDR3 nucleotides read TGTGCCAGCAGCCCCGGGACAGAGTACAATGAGCAGTTCTTC. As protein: CASSPGTEYNEQFF.

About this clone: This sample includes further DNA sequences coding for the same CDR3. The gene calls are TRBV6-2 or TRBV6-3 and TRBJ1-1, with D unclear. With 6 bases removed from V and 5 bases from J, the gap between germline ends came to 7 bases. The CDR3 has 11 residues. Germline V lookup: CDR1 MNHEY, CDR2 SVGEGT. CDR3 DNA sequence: TGTGCCAGCAGCCAAGGGACTGAAGCTTTCTTT. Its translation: CASSQGTEAFF.

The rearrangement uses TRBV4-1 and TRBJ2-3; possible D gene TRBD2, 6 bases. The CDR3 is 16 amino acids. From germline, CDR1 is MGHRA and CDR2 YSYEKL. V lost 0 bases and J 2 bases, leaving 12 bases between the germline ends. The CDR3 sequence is CASSQESSVNTDTQYF. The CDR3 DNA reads TGCGCCAGCAGCCAAGAGTCTAGCGTTAACACAGATACGCAGTATTTT.

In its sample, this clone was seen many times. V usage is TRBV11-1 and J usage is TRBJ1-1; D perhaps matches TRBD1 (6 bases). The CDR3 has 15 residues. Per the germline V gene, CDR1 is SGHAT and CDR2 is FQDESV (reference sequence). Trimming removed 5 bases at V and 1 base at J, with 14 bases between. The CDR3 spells CASSAPAGANTEAFF. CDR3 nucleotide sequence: TGTGCCAGCAGCGCACCGGCAGGGGCGAACACTGAAGCTTTCTTT.

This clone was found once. The CDR3 loop reads CASSARDRVDEQYF. In nucleotides, the CDR3 is TGTGCCAGCAGCGCCAGGGACAGGGTAGACGAGCAGTACTTC. The chain combines TRBV11-3 with TRBJ2-7; 9 bases align to TRBD1. Trimming took 5 bases from V and 5 from J; bases not matched to a gene: 7. The CDR3 runs 14 residues. Looked up from germline, CDR1 is SGHNT and CDR2 is YENEEA.